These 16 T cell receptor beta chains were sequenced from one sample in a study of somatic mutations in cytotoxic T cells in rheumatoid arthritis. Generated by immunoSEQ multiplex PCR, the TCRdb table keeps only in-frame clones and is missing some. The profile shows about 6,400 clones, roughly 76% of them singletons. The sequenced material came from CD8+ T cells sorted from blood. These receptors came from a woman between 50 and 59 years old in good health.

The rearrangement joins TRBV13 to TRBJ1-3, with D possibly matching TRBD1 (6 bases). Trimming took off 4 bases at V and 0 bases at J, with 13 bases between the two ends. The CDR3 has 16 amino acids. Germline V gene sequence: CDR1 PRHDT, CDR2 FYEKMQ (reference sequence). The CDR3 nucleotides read TGTGCCAGCAGCTCGGGGGGCATACACTCTGGAAACACCATATATTTT. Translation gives CASSSGGIHSGNTIYF. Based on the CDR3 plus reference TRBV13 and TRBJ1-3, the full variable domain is AAGVIQSPRHLIKEKRETATLKCYPIPRHDTVYWYQQGPGQDPQFLISFYEKMQSDKGSIPDRFSAQQFSDYHSELNMSSLELGDSALYFCASSSGGIHSGNTIYFGEGSWLTVV.

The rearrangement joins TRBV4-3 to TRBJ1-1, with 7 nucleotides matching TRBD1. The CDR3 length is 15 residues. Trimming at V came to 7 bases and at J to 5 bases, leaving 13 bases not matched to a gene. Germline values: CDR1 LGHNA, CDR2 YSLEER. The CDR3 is CASMTVGTAGTEAFF. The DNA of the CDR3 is TGCGCCAGCATGACCGTTGGGACAGCAGGAACTGAAGCTTTCTTT.

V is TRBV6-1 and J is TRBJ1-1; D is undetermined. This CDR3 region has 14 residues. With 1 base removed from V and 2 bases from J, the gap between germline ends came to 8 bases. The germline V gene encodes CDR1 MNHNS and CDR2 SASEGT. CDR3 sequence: CASSEGAANTEAFF. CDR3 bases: TGTGCCAGCAGTGAAGGGGCAGCCAACACTGAAGCTTTCTTT.

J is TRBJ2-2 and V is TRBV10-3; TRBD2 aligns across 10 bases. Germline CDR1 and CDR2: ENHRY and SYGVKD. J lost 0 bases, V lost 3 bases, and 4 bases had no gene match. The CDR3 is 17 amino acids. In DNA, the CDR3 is TGTGCCATCAGTGATCTAGCGGGGGACGCGAACACCGGGGAGCTGTTTTTT. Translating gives CAISDLAGDANTGELFF.

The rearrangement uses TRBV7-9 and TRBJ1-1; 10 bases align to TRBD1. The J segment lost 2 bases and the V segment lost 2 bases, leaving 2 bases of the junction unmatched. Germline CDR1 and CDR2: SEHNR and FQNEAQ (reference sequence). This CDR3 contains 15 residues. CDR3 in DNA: TGTGCCAGCAGCTTATGGGACAGGGGCAACACTGAAGCTTTCTTT. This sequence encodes CASSLWDRGNTEAFF.

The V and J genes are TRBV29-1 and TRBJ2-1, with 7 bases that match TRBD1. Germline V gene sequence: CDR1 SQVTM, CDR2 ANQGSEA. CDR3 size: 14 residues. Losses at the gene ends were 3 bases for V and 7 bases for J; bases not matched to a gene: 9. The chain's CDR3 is CSVEARGTENEQFF. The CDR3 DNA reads TGCAGCGTTGAGGCCAGGGGGACGGAAAATGAGCAGTTCTTC.

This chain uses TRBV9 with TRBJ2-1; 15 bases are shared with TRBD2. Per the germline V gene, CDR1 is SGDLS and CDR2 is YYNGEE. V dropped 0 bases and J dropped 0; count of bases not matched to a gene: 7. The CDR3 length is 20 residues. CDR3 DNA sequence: TGTGCCAGCAGCGTAGGTTCTGGACTAGCGGGGGGGTCCTCCTACAATGAGCAGTTCTTC. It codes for CASSVGSGLAGGSSYNEQFF.

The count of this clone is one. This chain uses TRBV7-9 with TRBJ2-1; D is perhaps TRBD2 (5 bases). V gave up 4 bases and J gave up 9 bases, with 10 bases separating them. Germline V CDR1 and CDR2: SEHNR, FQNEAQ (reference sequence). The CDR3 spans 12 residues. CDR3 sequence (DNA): TGTGCCAGCAGCTCCGGGGTTGGTGAGCAGTTCTTC. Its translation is CASSSGVGEQFF.

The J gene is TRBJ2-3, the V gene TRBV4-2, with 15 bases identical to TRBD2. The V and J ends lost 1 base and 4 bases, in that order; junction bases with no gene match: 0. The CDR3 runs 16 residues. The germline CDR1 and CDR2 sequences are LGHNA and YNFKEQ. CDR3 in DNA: TGTGCCAGCAGCCAAGGGACTAGCGGGGGGGCAGATACGCAGTATTTT. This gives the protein CASSQGTSGGADTQYF.

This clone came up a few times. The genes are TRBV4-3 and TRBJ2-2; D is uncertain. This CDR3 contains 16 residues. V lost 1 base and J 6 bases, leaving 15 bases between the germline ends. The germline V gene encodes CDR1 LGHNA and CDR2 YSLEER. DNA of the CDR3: TGCGCCAGCAGCCAAGCCCTTCTCCTAGGCGCCGGGGAGCTGTTTTTT. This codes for CASSQALLLGAGELFF.

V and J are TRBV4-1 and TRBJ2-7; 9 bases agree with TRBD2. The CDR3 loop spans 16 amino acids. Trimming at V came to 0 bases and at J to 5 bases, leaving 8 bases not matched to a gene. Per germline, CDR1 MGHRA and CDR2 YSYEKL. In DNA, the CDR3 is TGCGCCAGCAGCCAAGAATGGTCTAGCGGGGACAACGAGCAGTACTTC. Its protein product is CASSQEWSSGDNEQYF.

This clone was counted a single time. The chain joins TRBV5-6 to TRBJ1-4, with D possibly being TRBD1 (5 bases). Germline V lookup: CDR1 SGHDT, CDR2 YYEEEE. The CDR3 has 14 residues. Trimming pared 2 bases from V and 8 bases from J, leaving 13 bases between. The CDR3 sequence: CASSFEGTREKLFF. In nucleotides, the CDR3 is TGTGCCAGCAGCTTCGAAGGGACTAGGGAAAAACTGTTTTTT.

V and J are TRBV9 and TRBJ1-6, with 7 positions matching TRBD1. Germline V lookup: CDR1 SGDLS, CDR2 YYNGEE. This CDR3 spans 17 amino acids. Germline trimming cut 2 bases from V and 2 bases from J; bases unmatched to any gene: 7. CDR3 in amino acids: CASSVTGRLAYNSPLHF. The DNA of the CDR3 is TGTGCCAGCAGCGTGACAGGGCGCCTGGCCTATAATTCACCCCTCCACTTT.

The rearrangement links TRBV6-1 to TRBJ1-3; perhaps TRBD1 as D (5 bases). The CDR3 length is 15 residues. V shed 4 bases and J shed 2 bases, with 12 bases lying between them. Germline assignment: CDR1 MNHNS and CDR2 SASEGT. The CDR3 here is CASSAGQGPGNTIYF. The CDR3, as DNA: TGTGCCAGCAGTGCCGGGCAGGGCCCTGGAAACACCATATATTTT.

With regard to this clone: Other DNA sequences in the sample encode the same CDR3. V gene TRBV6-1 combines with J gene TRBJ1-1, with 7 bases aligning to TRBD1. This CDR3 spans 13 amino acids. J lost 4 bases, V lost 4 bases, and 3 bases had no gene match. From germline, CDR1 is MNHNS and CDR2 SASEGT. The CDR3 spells CASSGQGPTEAFF. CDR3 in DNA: TGTGCCAGCAGTGGACAGGGTCCCACTGAAGCTTTCTTT.

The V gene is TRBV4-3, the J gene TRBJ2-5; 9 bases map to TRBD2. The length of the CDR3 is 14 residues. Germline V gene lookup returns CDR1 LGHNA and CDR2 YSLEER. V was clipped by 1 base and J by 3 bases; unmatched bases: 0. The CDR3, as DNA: TGCGCCAGCAGCCAAGGACTAGCGGAAGAGACCCAGTACTTC. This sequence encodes CASSQGLAEETQYF.